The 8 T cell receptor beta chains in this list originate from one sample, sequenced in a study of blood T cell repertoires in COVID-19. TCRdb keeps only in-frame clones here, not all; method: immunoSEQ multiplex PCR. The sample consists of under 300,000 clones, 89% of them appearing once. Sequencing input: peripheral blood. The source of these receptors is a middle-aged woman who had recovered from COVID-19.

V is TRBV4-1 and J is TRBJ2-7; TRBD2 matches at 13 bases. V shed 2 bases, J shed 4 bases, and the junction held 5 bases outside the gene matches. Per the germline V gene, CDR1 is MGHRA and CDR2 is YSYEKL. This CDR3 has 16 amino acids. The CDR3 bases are TGCGCCAGCAGCCAAATACTAGCGGGAGGGTCTTACGAGCAGTACTTC. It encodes CASSQILAGGSYEQYF.

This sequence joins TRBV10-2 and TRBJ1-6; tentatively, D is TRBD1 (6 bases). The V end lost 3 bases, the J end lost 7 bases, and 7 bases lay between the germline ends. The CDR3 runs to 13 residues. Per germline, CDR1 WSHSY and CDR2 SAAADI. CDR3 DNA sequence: TGCGCCAGCAGTGACAGGGGAAATTCACCCCTCCACTTT. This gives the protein CASSDRGNSPLHF.

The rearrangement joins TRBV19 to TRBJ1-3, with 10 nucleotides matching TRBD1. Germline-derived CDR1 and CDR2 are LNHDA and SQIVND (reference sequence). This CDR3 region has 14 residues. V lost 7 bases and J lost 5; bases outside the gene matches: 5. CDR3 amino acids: CASISGQGRNTIYF. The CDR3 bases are TGTGCCAGTATATCGGGACAGGGGCGAAACACCATATATTTT. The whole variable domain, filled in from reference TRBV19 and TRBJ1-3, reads DGGITQSPKYLFRKEGQNVTLSCEQNLNHDAMYWYRQDPGQGLRLIYYSQIVNDFQKGDIAEGYSVSREKKESFPLTVTSAQKNPTAFYLCASISGQGRNTIYFGEGSWLTVV.

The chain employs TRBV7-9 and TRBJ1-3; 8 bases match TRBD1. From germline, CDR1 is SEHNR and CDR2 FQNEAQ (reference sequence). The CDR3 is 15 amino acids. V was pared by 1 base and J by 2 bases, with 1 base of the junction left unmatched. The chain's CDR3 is CASSLEDRAGNTIYF. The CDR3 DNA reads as TGTGCCAGCAGCTTAGAGGACAGGGCTGGAAACACCATATATTTT. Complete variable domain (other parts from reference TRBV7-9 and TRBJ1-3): DTGVSQNPRHKITKRGQNVTFRCDPISEHNRLYWYRQTLGQGPEFLTYFQNEAQLEKSRLLSDRFSAERPKGSFSTLEIQRTEQGDSAMYLCASSLEDRAGNTIYFGEGSWLTVV.

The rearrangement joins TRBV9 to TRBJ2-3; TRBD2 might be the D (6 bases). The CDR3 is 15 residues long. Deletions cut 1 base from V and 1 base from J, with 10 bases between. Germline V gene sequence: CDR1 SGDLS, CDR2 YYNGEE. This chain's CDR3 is CASSVSGSRTDTQYF. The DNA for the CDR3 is TGTGCCAGCAGCGTAAGCGGGTCCCGCACAGATACGCAGTATTTT.

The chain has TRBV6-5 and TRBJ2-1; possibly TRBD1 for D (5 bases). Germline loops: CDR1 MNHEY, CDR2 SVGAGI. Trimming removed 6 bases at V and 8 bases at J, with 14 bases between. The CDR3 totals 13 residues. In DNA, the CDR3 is TGTGCCAGCAGACAGACAGCATTGGATGAGCAGTTCTTC. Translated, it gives CASRQTALDEQFF.

The CDR3 sequence is CASSGGVRSYEQYF. CDR3 bases: TGTGCCAGCAGTGGGGGGGTGCGCTCCTACGAGCAGTACTTC. V and J are TRBV7-8 and TRBJ2-7; 7 nucleotides align to TRBD2. Germline V gene lookup returns CDR1 SGHVS and CDR2 FQNEAQ. After removal of 6 bases from V and 0 bases from J, the junction contained 5 bases not matched to a gene. This CDR3 region has 14 residues.

In DNA, the CDR3 is TGTGCCAGCAGTTTTTCAGGGTTGAAAGCTTTCTTT. This sequence encodes CASSFSGLKAFF. The gene calls are TRBV28 and TRBJ1-1; TRBD1 might be the D (5 bases). Trimming left V 3 bases short and J 9 bases short, with 11 bases between. Per germline, CDR1 MDHEN and CDR2 SYDVKM. The CDR3 runs to 12 residues.